These 20 T cell receptor beta chains came from one sample sequenced in a study of T cells in Graves' hyperthyroidism and ophthalmopathy (dated by TCRdb to the late 2010s). The library was made by multiplex PCR. TCRdb lists the instrument as Illumina HiSeq 2000. TCR beta CDR3 regions were amplified from RNA transcripts. The TCR CDR3 was subjected to a first round of RT-PCR using the HTBI primer set and the Qiagen OneStep RT-PCR kit. The public reads were run again by TCRdb, first through fastp at Q25 and then through MiXCR, and only productive beta chains were kept. Records with the same CDR3 protein are collapsed into one entry carrying the most frequent genes and DNA. This sample holds around 490,000 distinct CDR3 sequences; about 20% were observed only once. The top ten constitute approximately 50% of the sample. The sample was blood. These receptors were collected from a man aged 35 to 55 with Graves' ophthalmopathy.

This clonotype occurred a few times. V gene TRBV6-2 or TRBV6-3 combines with J gene TRBJ2-1; 8 bases fit TRBD2. CDR1 and CDR2 from the germline V gene are MNHEY and SVGEGT. With V trimmed by 4 bases and J by 7 bases, 6 bases remained unmatched. CDR3 length equals 14 residues. The CDR3 region has the DNA TGTGCCAGCAGTTTCCTCGGACTAGCTAATGAGCAGTTCTTC. Translation gives CASSFLGLANEQFF.

This clonotype occurred a few times. The genes are TRBV9 and TRBJ1-6; no clear D gene. Trimming pared 6 bases from V and 9 bases from J, leaving 22 bases between. This CDR3 is 16 amino acids long. Germline loops: CDR1 SGDLS, CDR2 YYNGEE. CDR3 bases: TGTGCCAGCACGAAAGACGAGTTTTTCCAATCTTCACCCCTCCACTTT. Translated: CASTKDEFFQSSPLHF.

V usage is TRBV19 and J usage is TRBJ1-5; D may be TRBD1 (5 bases). The V end was cut by 2 bases, the J end by 0 bases, with 8 bases between. This CDR3 region has 15 residues. Germline V gives CDR1 LNHDA, CDR2 SQIVND (reference sequence). CDR3 in DNA: TGTGCCAGTAGTATACTGACAGATAGCAATCAGCCCCAGCATTTT. This translates into CASSILTDSNQPQHF.

This clonotype was seen many times. This chain links TRBV4-3 with TRBJ1-2; 7 bases are a match to TRBD1. The CDR3 is made up of 15 amino acids. CDR1 and CDR2 (germline): LGHNA, YSLEER. After removal of 1 base from V and 6 bases from J, the junction contained 8 bases not matched to a gene. The CDR3 loop is CASSQGRLGGHGYTF. The CDR3 DNA reads as TGCGCCAGCAGCCAAGGAAGGTTAGGGGGCCATGGCTACACCTTC.

This clonotype has at least ten counts. The chain recombines TRBV7-9 with TRBJ2-7; D possibly corresponds to TRBD2 (5 bases). The CDR3 has 14 residues. Trimming took off 4 bases at V and 4 bases at J, with 14 bases between the two ends. In germline, CDR1 is SEHNR, CDR2 FQNEAQ (reference sequence). The CDR3 sequence: CASSYTRAEYEQYF. The CDR3 coding sequence is TGTGCCAGCAGCTATACTAGGGCGGAGTACGAGCAGTACTTC.

This clonotype occurred a few times. The chain links TRBV29-1 to TRBJ2-5; 9 nucleotides match TRBD1. The trim removed 6 bases at V and 7 bases at J, leaving 9 bases unmatched. The CDR3 has 13 residues. Per the germline V gene, CDR1 is SQVTM and CDR2 is ANQGSEA. CDR3 sequence (DNA): TGCAGCGTCTACAGGGGGCACGTCGGGACCCAGTACTTC. This gives the protein CSVYRGHVGTQYF.

This clonotype was picked up a small number of times. The chain recombines TRBV20-1 with TRBJ2-1; TRBD2 agrees at 11 bases. V shed 2 bases, J shed 15 bases, and the junction held 6 bases outside the gene matches. The CDR3 sequence is 12 residues long. CDR1 and CDR2 from the germline V gene are DFQATT and SNEGSKA (reference sequence). CDR3 protein: CSARLTSGTAFF. The CDR3 bases are TGCAGTGCTAGATTGACTAGCGGGACTGCGTTCTTC.

This clonotype occurred many times. CDR3 coding DNA: TGCGCCAGTTTTTTAAACCCGAGCTCCTACAATGAGCAGTTCTTC. Residues: CASFLNPSSYNEQFF. This chain connects TRBV5-1 to TRBJ2-1; no firm D call. Germline V gene sequence: CDR1 SGHRS, CDR2 YFSETQ. This CDR3 is built from 15 residues. V lost 8 bases and J lost 0, with 15 bases in between. The entire variable domain, with the rest obtained from reference TRBV5-1 and TRBJ2-1, is as follows: KAGVTQTPRYLIKTRGQQVTLSCSPISGHRSVSWYQQTPGQGLQFLFEYFSETQRNKGNFPGRFSGRQFSNSRSEMNVSTLELGDSALYLCASFLNPSSYNEQFFGPGTRLTVL.

This clonotype was seen more than once but under ten times. V and J are TRBV9 and TRBJ2-7; the D call may be TRBD1 or TRBD2 (6 bases each). V lost 2 bases and J 2 bases, leaving 17 bases between the germline ends. This CDR3 has 16 residues. CDR1 SGDLS and CDR2 YYNGEE come from the germline V gene. CDR3: CASSVAMGGVPYEQYF. The CDR3 DNA reads TGTGCCAGCAGCGTTGCGATGGGGGGCGTCCCCTACGAGCAGTACTTC. Using reference TRBV9 and TRBJ2-7 for the parts outside the CDR3, the full variable domain is DSGVTQTPKHLITATGQRVTLRCSPRSGDLSVYWYQQSLDQGLQFLIQYYNGEERAKGNILERFSAQQFPDLHSELNLSSLELGDSALYFCASSVAMGGVPYEQYFGPGTRLTVT.

The chain combines TRBV15 with TRBJ2-2; 11 bases line up with TRBD2. Germline CDR1 reads LNHNV; CDR2 reads YYDKDF (reference sequence). The trim removed 0 bases at V and 4 bases at J, leaving 13 bases unmatched. CDR3 length: 20 residues. CDR3 residues: CATSRDWGLLTSGITGELFF. DNA of the CDR3: TGTGCCACCAGCAGAGATTGGGGGTTGTTGACTAGCGGGATCACCGGGGAGCTGTTTTTT.

In this sample, this clonotype turned up many times. This chain uses TRBV3-1 with TRBJ1-1; D perhaps matches TRBD1 (6 bases). The ends were cut back, 1 base at V and 0 bases at J, with 9 bases in the middle. The germline CDR1 and CDR2 sequences are LGHDT and YNNKEL (reference sequence). This CDR3 has 15 amino acids. The CDR3 loop reads CASSQGDRMNTEAFF. CDR3 sequence (DNA): TGTGCCAGCAGCCAAGGAGACAGGATGAACACTGAAGCTTTCTTT.

V usage is TRBV27 and J usage is TRBJ2-2; D uncertain. Germline CDR1 reads MNHEY; CDR2 reads SMNVEV (reference sequence). This CDR3 has 14 residues. V was trimmed by 2 bases and J by 6 bases, leaving 10 bases between them. CDR3 amino acids: CASSLKPGAGELFF. CDR3 DNA sequence: TGTGCCAGCAGTTTAAAGCCCGGAGCCGGGGAGCTGTTTTTT.

A remark on this clonotype: The junction does not match germline at one end; this may be a read error. The V and J genes are TRBV7-9 and TRBJ2-5, with D tentatively TRBD2 (6 bases). This CDR3 contains 12 residues. Germline V gene sequence: CDR1 SEHNR, CDR2 FQNEAQ (reference sequence). The CDR3 sequence: CASSLRGWTEYF. The CDR3 DNA reads as TGTGCCAGCAGCCTCCGGGGGTGGACCGAGTACTTC.

This clonotype showed up many times. The chain is built from TRBV12-3 or TRBV12-4 and TRBJ2-7; 9 bases agree with TRBD2. The CDR3 is 15 amino acids. V gave up 6 bases and J gave up 1 base; unmatched junction bases: 7. Here the CDR3 reads CASRLSGRGSYEQYF. The DNA for the CDR3 is TGTGCCAGCAGACTTAGCGGGAGAGGGTCCTACGAGCAGTACTTC.

This clonotype was picked up a small number of times. The V and J genes are TRBV9 and TRBJ1-2, with a possible D match to TRBD1 (5 bases). CDR3 length equals 14 residues. Germline CDR1 reads SGDLS; CDR2 reads YYNGEE. V was clipped by 0 bases and J by 6 bases, with 12 bases between them. The CDR3 bases are TGTGCCAGCAGCGTAGATGGGGGTTTGGATGGCTACACCTTC. Translating gives CASSVDGGLDGYTF.

This clonotype was counted a few times. Compared with germline, one end of the junction differs, possibly owing to a read error. This chain uses TRBV7-7 with TRBJ2-5; the match to TRBD2 covers 8 bases. Per the germline V gene, CDR1 is SSHAT and CDR2 is FNYEAQ (reference sequence). This CDR3 has 18 residues. The CDR3 here is CASSRSGLAFRGQETQYF. For the CDR3, the DNA is TGTGCTAGCAGCCGAAGTGGACTAGCCTTTAGGGGCCAAGAGACCCAGTACTTC.

The table lists this clonotype with a few counts. Sequence at one end of the junction differs from germline and may be a read error. The chain couples TRBV6-1 to TRBJ1-2; D is unresolved. The CDR3 loop spans 14 amino acids. Looked up from germline, CDR1 is MNHNS and CDR2 is SASEGT. For the CDR3, the DNA is TGTGCCAGCAGTGATTCCCTCAGACTCTATCGCTACACCTTC. Amino acids: CASSDSLRLYRYTF.

This clonotype was observed a few times. The chain links TRBV7-9 to TRBJ1-2; no clear D. Germline CDR1 reads SEHNR; CDR2 reads FQNEAQ (reference sequence). The CDR3 has 14 residues. V gave up 5 bases and J gave up 4 bases, with 14 bases separating them. CDR3 in amino acids: CASSPRTEPYGYTF. CDR3 nucleotide sequence: TGTGCCAGCAGCCCCCGGACGGAACCCTATGGCTACACCTTC.

The rearrangement uses TRBV20-1 and TRBJ2-3; unclear D gene. CDR1 DFQATT and CDR2 SNEGSKA come from the germline V gene (reference sequence). With 1 base removed from V and 1 base from J, the gap between germline ends came to 6 bases. This CDR3 has 13 residues. CDR3 protein: CSARVKGTDTQYF. The CDR3, as DNA: TGCAGTGCTAGAGTAAAGGGCACAGATACGCAGTATTTT.

The chain couples TRBV6-5 to TRBJ2-6, with D perhaps matching TRBD2 (5 bases). Germline V gives CDR1 MNHEY, CDR2 SVGAGI. V was shortened by 0 bases and J by 0 bases, with 6 bases between the two germline ends. The CDR3 consists of 16 residues. The CDR3 sequence: CASSYSGSSGANVLTF. The CDR3 DNA is TGTGCCAGCAGTTACTCGGGGAGCTCTGGGGCCAACGTCCTGACTTTC.